This passage covers 21 T cell receptor beta chains from one sample sequenced in a study of blood T cell repertoires in COVID-19. TCRdb keeps only in-frame clones here, not all; method: immunoSEQ multiplex PCR. The sample includes under 110,000 clones, 85% of them seen just once. Sequencing was done on a sample of peripheral blood. These receptors were obtained from an older woman with active or convalescent COVID-19.

The chain has TRBV5-6 and TRBJ2-7, with TRBD1 identical over 11 bases. The V gene end was trimmed by 3 bases and the J gene end by 6 bases; junction bases not matched to a gene: 5. This CDR3 is 14 amino acids long. Germline CDR1 reads SGHDT; CDR2 reads YYEEEE. CDR3 loop: CASSSGQGGGEQYF. CDR3 DNA: TGTGCCAGCAGCTCGGGACAGGGGGGTGGCGAGCAGTACTTC.

V usage is TRBV28 and J usage is TRBJ2-1, with 7 bases identical to TRBD2. CDR1 is MDHEN, CDR2 SYDVKM, per germline. CDR3 length: 16 amino acids. Unmatched junction bases numbered 4, after V lost 1 base and J lost 1 base. The CDR3 sequence: CASSLLGAGSYNEQFF. CDR3 DNA sequence: TGTGCCAGCAGTTTATTAGGAGCGGGATCCTACAATGAGCAGTTCTTC.

The V call is TRBV6-1, the J call TRBJ2-7, with 9 bases matching TRBD2. V lost 2 bases and J lost 6; bases outside the gene matches: 8. Germline lookup yields CDR1 MNHNS and CDR2 SASEGT. The CDR3 consists of 15 residues. This CDR3 is CASSEQVAGASEQYF. In nucleotides, the CDR3 is TGTGCCAGCAGTGAACAGGTAGCGGGAGCCTCCGAGCAGTACTTC.

V usage is TRBV10-3 and J usage is TRBJ2-1; 8 bases line up with TRBD2. Germline V gene lookup returns CDR1 ENHRY and CDR2 SYGVKD. CDR3 size: 16 residues. V lost 2 bases, J lost 8 bases, and 11 bases stayed unmatched. Here the CDR3 DNA reads TGTGCCATCAGTGAGGATCTCCGGGGGGGCCGTGATGAGCAGTTCTTC. The encoded protein is CAISEDLRGGRDEQFF.

This clone was seen only a few times. The gene calls are TRBV10-3 and TRBJ1-3; 8 nucleotides match TRBD1. This CDR3 comprises 16 residues. Germline V gene sequence: CDR1 ENHRY, CDR2 SYGVKD. V trimming: 0 bases; J trimming: 4 bases; junction bases outside the gene matches: 5. The CDR3 is CAISESQGGIGNTIYF. CDR3 in DNA: TGTGCCATCAGTGAGTCACAGGGGGGAATCGGAAACACCATATATTTT.

The chain couples TRBV5-4 to TRBJ2-3; 7 bases line up with TRBD1. Trimming at V came to 2 bases and at J to 2 bases, leaving 5 bases not matched to a gene. This CDR3 has 15 residues. Germline V CDR1 and CDR2: SGHNT, YYREEE (reference sequence). The CDR3 DNA is TGTGCCAGCAGCTTACAGGGGCGGGCCACAGATACGCAGTATTTT. Protein: CASSLQGRATDTQYF.

The gene calls are TRBV7-6 and TRBJ1-5, with 7 bases matching TRBD1. There are 13 residues in the CDR3. V shed 1 base and J 10 bases; nucleotides not matched to a gene: 4. The V gene's germline CDR1 is SGHVS and CDR2 FNYEAQ. CDR3 DNA: TGTGCCAGCAGCTTAGTACAGGGGAGTCCCCAGCATTTT. This encodes CASSLVQGSPQHF.

The chain joins TRBV2 to TRBJ1-5; D is perhaps TRBD1 (5 bases). The CDR3 is 16 amino acids. From germline, CDR1 is SNHLY and CDR2 FYNNEI. The V and J ends lost 5 bases and 0 bases respectively, with 14 bases between them. The CDR3 nucleotides read TGTGCCAGCAGTCCACATGACAGATATAGCAATCAGCCCCAGCATTTT. Translation gives CASSPHDRYSNQPQHF.

This chain connects TRBV27 to TRBJ2-1; the match to TRBD2 covers 9 bases. From germline, CDR1 is MNHEY and CDR2 SMNVEV (reference sequence). The CDR3 is made up of 16 amino acids. The trim removed 5 bases at V and 5 bases at J, leaving 10 bases unmatched. CDR3 amino acids: CASSPSRRGGNNEQFF. Here the CDR3 DNA reads TGTGCCAGCAGTCCGTCACGGCGGGGGGGCAACAATGAGCAGTTCTTC.

Here the CDR3 reads CATAAGGQLEQFF. CDR3 in DNA: TGTGCCACCGCCGCGGGGGGCCAACTCGAGCAGTTCTTC. This chain links TRBV28 with TRBJ2-1, with 8 positions matching TRBD2. CDR3 length: 13 amino acids. The junction had 12 bases not matched to a gene; V was cut back by 10 bases and J by 10 bases. Germline CDR1 MDHEN, CDR2 SYDVKM.

This chain links TRBV10-1 with TRBJ1-2; TRBD1 aligns across 8 bases. With V trimmed by 6 bases and J by 7 bases, 10 bases remained unmatched. CDR3 length equals 14 residues. Germline V gene sequence: CDR1 WNHNN, CDR2 SYGVQD (reference sequence). The CDR3 protein is CASRAGQGGRGYTF. The CDR3 nucleotides read TGCGCCAGCAGGGCCGGACAGGGCGGACGTGGCTACACCTTC.

The chain is built from TRBV10-3 and TRBJ2-7; possible D gene TRBD2, 6 bases. The length of the CDR3 is 14 residues. Trimming cost V 2 bases and J 7 bases, with 15 bases left between them. Germline-derived CDR1 and CDR2 are ENHRY and SYGVKD. In DNA, the CDR3 is TGTGCCATCAGTGAGGCGGGACGGTCTGTAGAGCAGTACTTC. It encodes CAISEAGRSVEQYF.

This clone was seen only a few times. The chain links TRBV5-4 to TRBJ1-5, with D perhaps matching TRBD1 (5 bases). V lost 7 bases to trimming and J lost 6 bases, with 14 bases between them. The germline V gene encodes CDR1 SGHNT and CDR2 YYREEE (reference sequence). This CDR3 is built from 13 residues. CDR3 region: CASGFFGGQPQHF. The CDR3 coding sequence is TGTGCCAGCGGGTTCTTCGGGGGTCAGCCCCAGCATTTT.

The chain combines TRBV3-1 (or the pseudogene TRBV3-2) with TRBJ2-3; possible D gene TRBD2, 7 bases. The CDR3 sequence is 16 residues long. Germline V CDR1 and CDR2: LGHDT, YNNKEL (reference sequence). V lost 2 bases and J 4 bases, leaving 16 bases between the germline ends. The CDR3 protein is CASSQRGGRLADTQYF. The CDR3 DNA reads TGTGCCAGCAGCCAAAGGGGGGGGAGATTGGCAGATACGCAGTATTTT.

The chain links TRBV28 to TRBJ2-7, with 8 bases lining up with TRBD1. Germline values: CDR1 MDHEN, CDR2 SYDVKM. Trimming cost V 7 bases and J 2 bases; bases outside gene matches: 4. This CDR3 has 13 amino acids. The CDR3 reads CASTTGATYEQYF. DNA of the CDR3: TGTGCCAGCACGACAGGGGCTACCTACGAGCAGTACTTC.

A few counts support this clone. This chain connects TRBV30 to TRBJ1-2; D is uncertain. In germline, CDR1 is GTSNPN, CDR2 SVGIG (reference sequence). The CDR3 consists of 14 residues. Trimming pared 4 bases from V and 0 bases from J, leaving 12 bases between. The CDR3 loop is CAWKRELANYGYTF. The CDR3 region has the DNA TGTGCCTGGAAAAGGGAGCTTGCTAACTATGGCTACACCTTC.

The chain couples TRBV29-1 to TRBJ2-1, with D possibly TRBD2 on 5 matching bases. Germline CDR1 SQVTM, CDR2 ANQGSEA. Trimming pared 3 bases from V and 4 bases from J, leaving 10 bases between. The CDR3 covers 13 residues. The CDR3 sequence is CSVDLRGYNEQFF. As DNA, the CDR3 is TGCAGCGTTGACCTCCGGGGTTACAATGAGCAGTTCTTC.

V is TRBV3-1 (or the pseudogene TRBV3-2) and J is TRBJ2-1; D ambiguous. V lost 0 bases and J lost 4, with 13 bases in between. CDR1 is LGHDT, CDR2 YNNKEL, per germline (reference sequence). The CDR3 has 16 residues. The CDR3 DNA is TGTGCCAGCAGCCAAGATACGAAAGCGCGGTACAATGAGCAGTTCTTC. It translates to CASSQDTKARYNEQFF.

The chain employs TRBV18 and TRBJ1-1, with TRBD1 matching over 7 bases. The CDR3 runs 14 residues. Trimming at V came to 2 bases and at J to 7 bases, leaving 7 bases not matched to a gene. The germline gives CDR1 KGHSH, CDR2 LQKENI. CDR3 DNA sequence: TGTGCCAGCTCACCAACGCCCCGGGACAGTGAAGCTTTCTTT. Amino acid sequence: CASSPTPRDSEAFF.

The J gene is TRBJ2-1, the V gene TRBV30; D is possibly TRBD2 (6 bases). V lost 1 base and J lost 10, with 11 bases in between. CDR3 length equals 12 residues. The germline CDR1 and CDR2 sequences are GTSNPN and SVGIG (reference sequence). The CDR3 DNA follows: TGTGCCTGGAGTGCCGGACTATTCGAGCAGTTCTTC. Its translation: CAWSAGLFEQFF. The complete variable domain, with remaining parts taken from reference TRBV30 and TRBJ2-1, reads SQTIHQWPATLVQPVGSPLSLECTVEGTSNPNLYWYRQAAGRGLQLLFYSVGIGQISSEVPQNLSASRPQDRQFILSSKKLLLSDSGFYLCAWSAGLFEQFFGPGTRLTVL.

This chain links TRBV27 with TRBJ1-6; TRBD1 aligns across 7 bases. V trimming: 3 bases; J trimming: 8 bases; junction bases outside the gene matches: 7. Germline CDR1 is MNHEY and CDR2 is SMNVEV (reference sequence). The CDR3 consists of 15 residues. The CDR3 is CASSFQGDRDSPLHF. CDR3 nucleotides: TGTGCCAGCAGTTTTCAGGGGGATAGAGATTCACCCCTCCACTTT.